This TCR beta chain appears in the sequencing data of a study of B cell selection in AIRE deficiency. As handled by the study authors: Pooled Tregs gave 50,000 to 60,000 patient and about 100,000 donor TCRbeta sequences. Profiling relied on immunoSEQ multiplex PCR, and the TCRdb table lists in-frame clones only, not all of them. V, J and clone size derive from that table, while D and trimming were established from the DNA sequence. Altogether tens of thousands of clones are present, around 92% being singletons, with the ten largest covering 1.1%. Study-wide findings and caveats: Shared Treg sequences were biased toward short CDR3s with few non-templated nucleotide insertions. About 28% of healthy-shared Treg sequences were found among patient Tconv cells.

This clone was observed a single time. Its antigen remains unidentified. CDR1 is KGHSH and CDR2 is LQKENI in the germline V gene. This CDR3 spans 14 amino acids. V shed 3 bases and J shed 10 bases, with 18 bases lying between them. Regulatory T cells were sorted as CD4+CD25hiCD127low/negative cells. Unrelated healthy donors provided the controls. The sequenced material came from CD4+CD25+ Tregs sorted from PBMCs. The rearrangement joins TRBV18 to TRBJ1-1; possibly TRBD1 for D (5 bases). The receptor's source is a human donor in good health. Written as DNA, the CDR3 is TGTGCCAGCTCACCCCGGGACTTCTCTGTTGGAGCTTTCTTT. Translating it yields CASSPRDFSVGAFF.